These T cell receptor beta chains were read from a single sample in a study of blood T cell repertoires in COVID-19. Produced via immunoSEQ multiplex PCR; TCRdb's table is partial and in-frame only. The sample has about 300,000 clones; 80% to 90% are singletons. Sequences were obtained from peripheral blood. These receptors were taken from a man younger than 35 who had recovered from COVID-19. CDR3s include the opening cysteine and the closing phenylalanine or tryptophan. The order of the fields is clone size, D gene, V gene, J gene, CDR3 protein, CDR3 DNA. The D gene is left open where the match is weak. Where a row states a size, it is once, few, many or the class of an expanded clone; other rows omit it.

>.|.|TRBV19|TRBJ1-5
CASSSLQRSNQPQHF
TGTGCCAGTAGTTCCTTACAGCGGAGCAATCAGCCCCAGCATTTT
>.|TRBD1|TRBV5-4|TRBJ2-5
CASSLGQGIHQETQYF
TGTGCCAGCAGCCTGGGACAGGGGATCCACCAAGAGACCCAGTACTTC
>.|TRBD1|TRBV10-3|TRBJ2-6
CATGQGNSGANVLTF
TGTGCCACCGGACAGGGAAACTCTGGGGCCAACGTCCTGACTTTC
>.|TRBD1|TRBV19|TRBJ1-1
CASSPWPGQGANTEAFF
TGTGCCAGTAGTCCGTGGCCGGGACAGGGGGCAAACACTGAAGCTTTCTTT
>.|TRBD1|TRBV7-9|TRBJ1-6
CASSGRTGDSPLHF
TGTGCCAGCAGCGGCCGGACAGGGGATTCACCCCTCCACTTT
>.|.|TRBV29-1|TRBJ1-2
CSVWENYGYTF
TGCAGCGTTTGGGAGAACTATGGCTACACCTTC
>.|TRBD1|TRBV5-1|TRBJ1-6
CASSMTGITYNSPLHF
TGCGCCAGCAGCATGACAGGGATCACCTATAATTCACCCCTCCACTTT
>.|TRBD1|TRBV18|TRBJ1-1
CASSTTGVTEAFF
TGTGCCAGCTCAACAACAGGGGTCACTGAAGCTTTCTTT
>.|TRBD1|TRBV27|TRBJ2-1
CASSGDREGYNEQFF
TGTGCCAGCAGCGGGGACAGGGAAGGTTACAATGAGCAGTTCTTC
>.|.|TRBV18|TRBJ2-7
CASSPLEETYEQYF
TGTGCCAGCTCACCACTGGAGGAGACCTACGAGCAGTACTTC
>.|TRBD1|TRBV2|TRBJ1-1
CASSELDREVNTEAFF
TGTGCCAGCAGTGAGCTGGACAGGGAAGTGAACACTGAAGCTTTCTTT
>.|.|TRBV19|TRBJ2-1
CASTEGSHNEQFF
TGTGCCAGTACTGAGGGTTCCCACAATGAGCAGTTCTTC
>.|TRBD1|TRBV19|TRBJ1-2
CASQTGLLGGYTF
TGTGCCAGTCAGACAGGGCTTCTTGGTGGCTACACCTTC
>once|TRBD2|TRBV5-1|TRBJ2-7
CASSLVAGVTYEQYF
TGCGCCAGCAGCTTGGTGGCGGGGGTAACCTACGAGCAGTACTTC
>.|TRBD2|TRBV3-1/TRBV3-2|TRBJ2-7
CASSPLAGSYEQYF
TGTGCCAGCAGCCCACTAGCGGGATCCTACGAGCAGTACTTC
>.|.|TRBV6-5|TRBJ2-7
CASGAYRSSYEQYF
TGTGCCAGCGGGGCCTACAGGAGCTCCTACGAGCAGTACTTC
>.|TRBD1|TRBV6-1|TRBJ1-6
CASSETPGQVISPLHF
TGTGCCAGCAGTGAGACTCCGGGACAGGTGATCTCACCCCTCCACTTT
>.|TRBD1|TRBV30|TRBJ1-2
CAYLDRANYGYTF
TGTGCCTACTTGGACAGGGCTAACTATGGCTACACCTTC
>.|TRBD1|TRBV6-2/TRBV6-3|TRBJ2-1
CASSYRYRGFQSSYNEQFF
TGTGCCAGCAGTTACAGGTACAGGGGCTTTCAGAGCTCCTACAATGAGCAGTTCTTC
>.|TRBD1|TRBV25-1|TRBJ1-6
CASAMTGVGSPLHF
TGTGCCAGCGCTATGACAGGGGTTGGATCACCCCTCCACTTT
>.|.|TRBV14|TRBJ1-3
CASSQGSGIGNTIYF
TGTGCCAGCAGCCAAGGCTCGGGGATTGGAAACACCATATATTTT
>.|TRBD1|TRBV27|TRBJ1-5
CASRPTGGYQPQHF
TGTGCCAGCAGACCAACAGGGGGCTATCAGCCCCAGCATTTT
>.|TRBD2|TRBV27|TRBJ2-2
CASSLAAGGPGELFF
TGTGCCAGCAGTTTAGCAGCGGGAGGGCCCGGGGAGCTGTTTTTT
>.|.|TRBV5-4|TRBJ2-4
CASSLNAPADIQYF
TGTGCCAGCAGCCTAAACGCCCCCGCGGACATTCAGTACTTC
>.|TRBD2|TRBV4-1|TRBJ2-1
CASSQPTSGRVYEQFF
TGCGCCAGCAGCCAGCCGACTAGCGGGAGAGTCTATGAGCAGTTCTTC
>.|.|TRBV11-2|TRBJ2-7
CASTPGPAGDLGEQYF
TGTGCCAGCACCCCCGGTCCAGCGGGTGACCTTGGCGAGCAGTACTTC
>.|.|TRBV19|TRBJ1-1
CAAQGRYTEAFF
TGTGCCGCCCAGGGCCGATATACTGAAGCTTTCTTT
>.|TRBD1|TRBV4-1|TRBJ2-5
CASSHPDRVETQYF
TGCGCCAGCAGCCACCCGGACAGGGTAGAGACCCAGTACTTC
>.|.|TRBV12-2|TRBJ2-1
CASRLIWCPPYPYNEQFF
TGTGCAAGTCGCTTAATTTGGTGTCCCCCCTACCCCTACAATGAGCAGTTCTTC
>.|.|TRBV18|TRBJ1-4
CASSPTTTGTNEKLFF
TGTGCCAGCTCACCGACAACTACAGGGACCAATGAAAAACTGTTTTTT
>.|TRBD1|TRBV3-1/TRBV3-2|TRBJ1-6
CASSQDRGGSPLHF
TGTGCCAGCAGCCAGGACAGGGGGGGTTCACCCCTCCACTTT
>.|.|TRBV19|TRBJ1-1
CASSEDSGARRLNTEAFF
TGTGCCAGTAGTGAAGATTCAGGGGCGCGAAGACTGAACACTGAAGCTTTCTTT
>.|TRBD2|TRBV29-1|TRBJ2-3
CSVIYIAGESPDTQYF
TGCAGCGTTATTTACATAGCGGGAGAGTCCCCAGATACGCAGTATTTT
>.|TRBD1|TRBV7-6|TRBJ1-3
CASSLAGTGSGNTIYF
TGTGCCAGCAGCTTAGCTGGGACAGGGTCAGGAAACACCATATATTTT
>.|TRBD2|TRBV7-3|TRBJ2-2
CASSTRGLAGAGELFF
TGTGCCAGCAGCACCCGGGGACTAGCGGGAGCCGGGGAGCTGTTTTTT
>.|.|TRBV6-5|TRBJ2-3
CASRGPKSTDTQYF
TGTGCCAGCAGGGGCCCCAAGAGCACAGATACGCAGTATTTT
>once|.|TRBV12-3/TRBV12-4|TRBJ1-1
CASSPGVNTEAFF
TGTGCCAGCAGTCCAGGGGTGAACACTGAAGCTTTCTTT
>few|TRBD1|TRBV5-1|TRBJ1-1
CASSYTGAGTEAFF
TGCGCCAGCAGCTATACAGGGGCAGGCACTGAAGCTTTCTTT
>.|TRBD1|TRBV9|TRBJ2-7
CASSVDGTGGLYEQYF
TGTGCCAGCAGCGTAGATGGGACAGGGGGCCTTTACGAGCAGTACTTC
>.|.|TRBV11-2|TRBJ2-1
CASSTRQPRGSYNEQFF
TGTGCCAGCAGCACAAGGCAACCTAGAGGCTCCTACAATGAGCAGTTCTTC
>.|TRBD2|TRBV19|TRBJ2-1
CASYRDYVFREQFF
TGTGCCAGTTACCGGGACTACGTTTTCCGGGAGCAGTTCTTC
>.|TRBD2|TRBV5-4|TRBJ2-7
CASSSPGLAAYEQYF
TGTGCCAGCAGCTCCCCGGGACTAGCAGCCTACGAGCAGTACTTC
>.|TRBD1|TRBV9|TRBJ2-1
CASSVGGQYYNEQFF
TGTGCCAGCAGCGTAGGGGGACAGTATTACAATGAGCAGTTCTTC
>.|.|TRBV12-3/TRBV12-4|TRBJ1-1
CASSVQGYTEAFF
TGTGCCAGCAGTGTTCAGGGATACACTGAAGCTTTCTTT
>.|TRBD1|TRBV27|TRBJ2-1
CASSFLTGEYNEQFF
TGTGCCAGCAGTTTTTTGACAGGGGAGTATAATGAGCAGTTCTTC
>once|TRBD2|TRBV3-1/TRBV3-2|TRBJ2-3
CASSQGAGVADTQYF
TGTGCCAGCAGCCAAGGGGCGGGAGTGGCAGATACGCAGTATTTT
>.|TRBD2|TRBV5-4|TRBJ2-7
CASSLGLAGGKSSYEQYF
TGTGCCAGCAGCTTGGGACTAGCGGGAGGGAAGAGCTCCTACGAGCAGTACTTC
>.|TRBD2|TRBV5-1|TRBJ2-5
CASSTGTSGSAQETQYF
TGCGCCAGCAGCACCGGGACTAGCGGGAGCGCCCAAGAGACCCAGTACTTC
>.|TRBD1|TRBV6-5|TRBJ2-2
CASSYSRTGFGELFF
TGTGCCAGCAGTTACTCACGGACAGGGTTCGGGGAGCTGTTTTTT
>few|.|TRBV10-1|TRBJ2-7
CASSDQYLEQYF
TGCGCCAGCAGTGACCAGTATCTCGAGCAGTACTTC
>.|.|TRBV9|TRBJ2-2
CASSVESPGELFF
TGTGCCAGCAGCGTAGAAAGCCCCGGGGAGCTGTTTTTT
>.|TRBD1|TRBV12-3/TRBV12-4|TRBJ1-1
CASKVQGTTEAFF
TGTGCCAGCAAGGTACAGGGGACGACTGAAGCTTTCTTT
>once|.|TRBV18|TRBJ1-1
CASSPMNSGDNTEAFF
TGTGCCAGCTCACCCATGAACTCAGGGGATAACACTGAAGCTTTCTTT
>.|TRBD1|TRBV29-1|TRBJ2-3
CSVGNRGRSTDTQYF
TGCAGCGTTGGGAACAGGGGGCGCAGCACAGATACGCAGTATTTT
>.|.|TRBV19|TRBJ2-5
CASSIGQQETQYF
TGTGCCAGTAGTATAGGACAGCAAGAGACCCAGTACTTC
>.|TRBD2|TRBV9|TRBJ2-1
CASSVPLIAGGNNEQFF
TGTGCCAGCAGCGTGCCACTCATAGCGGGAGGGAACAATGAGCAGTTCTTC
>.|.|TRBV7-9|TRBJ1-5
CASSSQSGNQPQHF
TGTGCCAGCAGTTCCCAGTCAGGTAATCAGCCCCAGCATTTT
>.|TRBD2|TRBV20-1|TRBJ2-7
CSASKVAGGRSEQYF
TGCAGTGCTAGTAAAGTCGCGGGAGGTAGGAGCGAGCAGTACTTC